Listed below are T cell receptor beta chains from one sample, sequenced in a study of OX40 agonist ivuxolimab in advanced cancers. Sequenced by immunoSEQ multiplex PCR; TCRdb stores in-frame clones only, minus some. The repertoire has tens of thousands of clones, approximately 80% of them found once; the top ten carry approximately 6%. The sample was CD4+ or CD8+ T cells sorted from blood, taken in a trial of the OX40 agonist ivuxolimab. These receptors were collected from an adult with an advanced solid tumor such as melanoma, head and neck, liver or kidney cancer. CDR3s include the opening cysteine and the closing phenylalanine or tryptophan. The order of the fields is J gene, V gene, CDR3 protein.

TRBJ2-7 TRBV18 CASSPGRDTPYEQYF
TRBJ2-1 TRBV7-2 CASSLAGTQMANEQFF
TRBJ2-1 TRBV5-8 CASVRGRSTYNEQFF
TRBJ2-3 TRBV21-1 CASSLRDRNTDTQYF
TRBJ2-3 TRBV6-5 CASSSQGYTDTQYF
TRBJ1-1 TRBV6-1 CASSEHGQGTTYVLPQAFF
TRBJ1-5 TRBV19 CASSIEGARGQPQHF
TRBJ2-3 TRBV11-2 CASSPGGRGTTDTQYF
TRBJ2-1 TRBV6-4 CASSDSETNSYNEQFF
TRBJ2-1 TRBV11-2 CASSLDRLEQFF
TRBJ2-7 TRBV19 CASRPRDMSSYEQYF
TRBJ2-5 TRBV7-9 CASSLAYGTPQETQYF
TRBJ1-2 TRBV11-2 CASSPALEAYGYTF
TRBJ1-1 TRBV19 CASSNNRGSTEAFF
TRBJ2-7 TRBV19 CASQKEGSYEQYF
TRBJ1-6 TRBV10-2 CASSEQQGRLDSPLHF
TRBJ2-2 TRBV9 CASSSSGGAYTGELFF
TRBJ1-1 TRBV5-4 CASSTRQGGAAFF
TRBJ1-6 TRBV4-3 CASSLNRGNSPLHF
TRBJ1-1 TRBV28 CASSLLFGEAFF
TRBJ2-6 TRBV18 CASSPPLAHSSGANVLTF
TRBJ2-1 TRBV5-1 CASSLSGQADNEQFF
TRBJ1-2 TRBV7-2 CASSLDRAPTYYGGYTF
TRBJ2-5 TRBV18 CASSRTSWSQETQYF
TRBJ2-7 TRBV11-2 CASSLGPSSGSQYF
TRBJ2-1 TRBV6-4 CASSDSGGGACSYNEQFF
TRBJ2-7 TRBV28 CASSLVQNSYEQYF
TRBJ2-4 TRBV19 CASSINSGGNIQYF
TRBJ1-2 TRBV7-2 CASSSASGRRFGYTF
TRBJ2-3 TRBV4-3 CASSQDKRPLDTQYF
TRBJ2-7 TRBV27 CASSLWDPYEQYF
TRBJ2-1 TRBV30 CAWRKRGLTGDEQFF
TRBJ2-7 TRBV5-4 CASSLEDGWQYF
TRBJ2-1 TRBV18 CASSPWQGEGNEQFF
TRBJ2-7 TRBV5-1 CASSPGQGIVHEQYF
TRBJ2-1 TRBV7-9 CASSRGRGLAGGGYNEQFF
TRBJ2-5 TRBV7-9 CASSPQRLAGGRGQETQYF
TRBJ2-5 TRBV28 CASRPDRVETQYF
TRBJ1-1 TRBV7-6 CASSLQGRVNTEAFF
TRBJ1-1 TRBV7-2 CASSPDTEAFF
TRBJ2-1 TRBV5-1 CASSWGQGRDEQFF
TRBJ2-5 TRBV27 CASSPGQGARKTQYF
TRBJ2-7 TRBV14 CASSQGGVLGEQYF
TRBJ2-5 TRBV5-1 CASSLAGTSQETQYF
TRBJ2-1 TRBV27 CASSWGLPYNEQFF
TRBJ1-1 TRBV12-5 CASGLGTGHGEAFF
TRBJ1-4 TRBV28 CASSRIRFRQGNEKLFF
TRBJ2-5 TRBV18 CASSPARETQYF
TRBJ2-3 TRBV15 CATSVRQGRLTDTQYF
TRBJ2-3 TRBV5-1 CASGRQGTNTDTQYF
TRBJ2-7 TRBV6-6 CASGIRGGYEQYF
TRBJ2-5 TRBV10-2 CASRSGLAGGHGGETQYF
TRBJ2-6 TRBV27 CASSSLTGANVLTF
TRBJ1-1 TRBV5-1 CASSLQNTEAFF
TRBJ1-5 TRBV30 CAWSRDSNQPQHF
TRBJ2-7 TRBV18 CASSADRGGEQYF